This T cell receptor (beta chain) emerged from a study of T cell repertoires in cytomegalovirus infection. Study findings and constraints: Adding up the frequency of public TCR beta families identified people who carried CMV plus the relevant HLA.

TCRdb reanalysed the reads using MiXCR and keeps one entry per CDR3 protein. The sample has 50,000 or so distinct CDR3 sequences; around 18% are singletons. Germline lookup yields CDR1 MNHEY and CDR2 SVGAGI. The CDR3 loop spans 13 amino acids. Trimming removed 7 bases at V and 4 bases at J, with 14 bases between. Regarding this clonotype: The antigen is not known.

The chain links TRBV6-5 to TRBJ2-7, with D perhaps being TRBD1 or TRBD2 (5 bases each). The material was CD8+ T cells from cultured PBMCs, obtained from culture after CMV antigen stimulation. The receptor comes from a human donor in good health (CMV status not recorded). Some clones in this sample may be carry-over from other donors' samples. CDR3 nucleotides: TGTGCCAGCACCCACGGGGCAAGTTACGAGCAGTACTTC. Its translation is CASTHGASYEQYF.